This TCR beta chain was recorded in a study of blood T cell repertoires in COVID-19. Study in general: Researchers got acute and convalescent COVID-19 samples from the United States, Italy and Spain. T cells, B-cell-depleted T cells, or PBMCs provided the cDNA or gDNA that served as material.

Between the trimmed V and J ends, which lost 10 bases and 6 bases, there was a span of 15 bases. CDR1 and CDR2 from the germline V gene are MDHEN and SYDVKM. This CDR3 has 12 amino acids. Original methodology: Amplification of reference gene primers provided the estimated nucleated cell counts. Sequenced by immunoSEQ multiplex PCR; TCRdb stores in-frame clones only, minus some. V and J calls and clone size are given by that table; D and trimming were obtained from the DNA. The sample holds around 150,000 clones; approximately 92% are singletons and the top ten take over 3.5%. Sequenced material: peripheral blood. This chain links TRBV28 with TRBJ1-1; unclear D gene. The source is a woman aged 45-65 years with acute or convalescent COVID-19. CDR3 sequence (DNA): TGTGCCACTACGCCGGGGAGAGCTGAAGCTTTCTTT. Translating it yields CATTPGRAEAFF.